The next 31 T cell receptor beta chains were all read from a single sample in a study of cytomegalovirus exposure and HLA in healthy donors. A multiplex PCR was run with 60 Vbeta primers and 13 Jbeta primers. Only in-frame clones appear in the TCRdb table, and some are missing; sequencing was by immunoSEQ multiplex PCR. The sample lists around 63,000 clones, 78% occurring once. The sequencing sample was made of PBMCs. These receptors were collected from a man in his forties in good health and CMV-seronegative.

In its sample, this clone was seen a few times. The gene calls are TRBV27 and TRBJ2-7; D is possibly TRBD1 (6 bases). The CDR3 runs 15 residues. V was trimmed by 3 bases and J by 1 base, leaving 13 bases between them. Germline V CDR1 and CDR2: MNHEY, SMNVEV (reference sequence). CDR3 bases: TGTGCCAGCAGTTTCAGGGGTTTCAGGTCCTACGAGCAGTACTTC. Translating it yields CASSFRGFRSYEQYF.

The gene calls are TRBV6-6 and TRBJ1-1, with 7 bases lining up with TRBD1. The V and J ends lost 2 bases and 7 bases, in that order; junction bases with no gene match: 1. The CDR3 has 12 amino acids. Germline-derived CDR1 and CDR2 are MNHNY and SVGAGI (reference sequence). Here the CDR3 reads CASSYRDSEAFF. CDR3 DNA: TGTGCCAGCAGTTACAGGGACAGTGAAGCTTTCTTT.

This clone has a handful of counts. CDR3 residues: CASSGDEGAQYF. CDR3 DNA: TGTGCCAGCAGCGGTGACGAGGGGGCCCAGTACTTC. The chain couples TRBV25-1 to TRBJ2-5; D may be TRBD1 (6 bases). The V end lost 6 bases, the J end lost 9 bases, and 14 bases lay between the germline ends. Looked up from germline, CDR1 is MGHDK and CDR2 is SYGVNS. This CDR3 comprises 12 residues.

The J gene is TRBJ2-3, the V gene TRBV7-9; 11 bases match TRBD1. Germline V CDR1 and CDR2: SEHNR, FQNEAQ (reference sequence). The V and J ends lost 6 bases and 6 bases, in that order; junction bases with no gene match: 14. CDR3 length: 17 residues. The CDR3 nucleotides read TGTGCCAGCAGATCCCAAACGGGACAGGGGGATTCTGATACGCAGTATTTT. Translation: CASRSQTGQGDSDTQYF.

This sequence joins TRBV5-1 and TRBJ2-7, with D possibly TRBD1 on 5 matching bases. V was shortened by 1 base and J by 4 bases, with 18 bases between the two germline ends. CDR1 and CDR2 from the germline V gene are SGHRS and YFSETQ. The CDR3 is made up of 16 amino acids. The CDR3 here is CASSLSTTTEFYEQYF. In DNA, the CDR3 is TGCGCCAGCAGCTTGTCTACTACGACAGAGTTTTACGAGCAGTACTTC.

With respect to this clone: An end of the junction differs from the germline gene, which may be a read error. This chain links TRBV7-9 with TRBJ2-3, with 9 bases identical to TRBD2. There are 18 residues in the CDR3. Germline V gene sequence: CDR1 SEHNR, CDR2 FQNEAQ (reference sequence). This chain's CDR3 is CSSSLSLAGTSYTDTQYF. The CDR3 coding sequence is TGTTCCAGCAGCTTATCCCTCGCCGGGACTAGCTATACAGATACGCAGTATTTT. The whole variable domain, filled in from reference TRBV7-9 and TRBJ2-3, reads DTGVSQNPRHKITKRGQNVTFRCDPISEHNRLYWYRQTLGQGPEFLTYFQNEAQLEKSRLLSDRFSAERPKGSFSTLEIQRTEQGDSAMYLCSSSLSLAGTSYTDTQYFGPGTRLTVL.

The chain couples TRBV2 to TRBJ2-5; TRBD2 might be the D (6 bases). The CDR3 is 14 amino acids. CDR1 SNHLY and CDR2 FYNNEI come from the germline V gene. Trimming removed 6 bases at V and 4 bases at J, with 15 bases between. The CDR3: CASSYGGSAETQYF. The CDR3 nucleotides are TGTGCCAGCAGCTACGGGGGTTCAGCAGAGACCCAGTACTTC.

The chain combines TRBV18 with TRBJ2-5, with 10 nucleotides matching TRBD1. CDR3 length: 15 amino acids. Germline V gene lookup returns CDR1 KGHSH and CDR2 LQKENI. The V gene end was trimmed by 2 bases and the J gene end by 4 bases; junction bases not matched to a gene: 4. CDR3 residues: CASSPGQGVGETQYF. CDR3 nucleotide sequence: TGTGCCAGCTCACCAGGACAGGGGGTCGGAGAGACCCAGTACTTC.

This clone was seen a few times. The DNA for the CDR3 is TGTGCCAGCAGTTTATTCCCGGCGGAGGAAGCTTTCTTT. Translation gives CASSLFPAEEAFF. The J gene is TRBJ1-1, the V gene TRBV7-9, with D unclear. The germline CDR1 and CDR2 sequences are SEHNR and FQNEAQ (reference sequence). The CDR3 loop spans 13 amino acids. V was cut by 6 bases and J by 8 bases, with 16 bases left in between.

V is TRBV28 and J is TRBJ1-5, with 9 positions matching TRBD1. V gave up 4 bases and J gave up 6 bases; unmatched junction bases: 10. Per germline, CDR1 MDHEN and CDR2 SYDVKM. The CDR3 runs to 16 residues. In DNA, the CDR3 is TGTGCCAGCAGTTCTACTGGACAGGGGTTAGGTCAGCCCCAGCATTTT. Protein sequence: CASSSTGQGLGQPQHF.

V and J are TRBV18 and TRBJ1-1; 9 positions agree with TRBD1. Germline CDR1 and CDR2: KGHSH and LQKENI. The trim removed 1 base at V and 4 bases at J, leaving 1 base unmatched. The CDR3 is 14 residues long. The CDR3 here is CASSPRDRATEAFF. The DNA for the CDR3 is TGTGCCAGCTCACCACGGGACAGGGCCACTGAAGCTTTCTTT.

The V call is TRBV28, the J call TRBJ2-1; D is perhaps TRBD1 (5 bases). CDR1 MDHEN and CDR2 SYDVKM come from the germline V gene. Between the trimmed V and J ends, which lost 7 bases and 8 bases, there was a span of 15 bases. The CDR3 loop spans 13 amino acids. This CDR3 is CASKSGSSDEQFF. DNA of the CDR3: TGTGCCAGCAAGTCAGGGTCATCGGATGAGCAGTTCTTC.

Note on this clone: One junction end does not reproduce the germline sequence, and a read error may be involved. The CDR3 nucleotides are TGTGCCAGCAGGGATGGGCCAGGGGGCCAAGAGGCCCAGTACTTC. Amino acid sequence: CASRDGPGGQEAQYF. The chain joins TRBV7-6 to TRBJ2-5, with 8 bases that match TRBD1. This CDR3 is built from 15 residues. Germline-derived CDR1 and CDR2 are SGHVS and FNYEAQ.

The chain is built from TRBV18 and TRBJ2-1; TRBD2 might be the D (5 bases). V lost 0 bases and J 12 bases, leaving 12 bases between the germline ends. This CDR3 spans 13 amino acids. Germline V CDR1 and CDR2: KGHSH, LQKENI. CDR3 region: CASSPPMREWQFF. CDR3 in DNA: TGTGCCAGCTCACCACCGATGAGGGAATGGCAGTTCTTC. The complete variable domain, with remaining parts taken from reference TRBV18 and TRBJ2-1, reads NAGVMQNPRHLVRRRGQEARLRCSPMKGHSHVYWYRQLPEEGLKFMVYLQKENIIDESGMPKERFSAEFPKEGPSILRIQQVVRGDSAAYFCASSPPMREWQFFGPGTRLTVL.

The sample holds a few counts of this clone. A much larger clone differs by one base, so this may be a read error. The genes are TRBV28 and TRBJ1-1; the D is unclear. Germline CDR1 and CDR2: MDHEN and SYDVKM. This CDR3 comprises 12 residues. Trimming left V 4 bases short and J 0 bases short, with 3 bases between. The CDR3 sequence: CASSSVNTEAFF. In nucleotides, the CDR3 is TGTGCCAGCAGTTCCGTGAACACTGAAGCTTTCTTT.

The chain uses TRBV27 and TRBJ2-5; 9 bases line up with TRBD2. The germline gives CDR1 MNHEY, CDR2 SMNVEV (reference sequence). The CDR3 runs to 17 residues. V was pared by 2 bases and J by 11 bases, with 18 bases of the junction left unmatched. CDR3 DNA sequence: TGTGCCAGCAGTTTAAACGGACGCGCGGGAGGGCCGCATGAGCAGTACTTC. Protein sequence: CASSLNGRAGGPHEQYF.

This clone occurred a few times. The chain carries TRBV5-1 and TRBJ1-2, with TRBD1 identical over 7 bases. The trim removed 1 base at V and 4 bases at J, leaving 7 bases unmatched. Germline-derived CDR1 and CDR2 are SGHRS and YFSETQ. The CDR3 sequence is 15 residues long. The CDR3 reads CASSLTERQGYGYTF. The CDR3 coding sequence is TGCGCCAGCAGCTTGACAGAAAGACAGGGCTATGGCTACACCTTC. Complete variable domain (other parts from reference TRBV5-1 and TRBJ1-2): KAGVTQTPRYLIKTRGQQVTLSCSPISGHRSVSWYQQTPGQGLQFLFEYFSETQRNKGNFPGRFSGRQFSNSRSEMNVSTLELGDSALYLCASSLTERQGYGYTFGSGTRLTVV.

The J gene is TRBJ1-1, the V gene TRBV11-3, with no clear D. CDR3 length: 13 amino acids. Trimming stripped 5 bases from V and 0 bases from J, with 7 bases between. The germline gives CDR1 SGHNT, CDR2 YENEEA. CDR3 nucleotides: TGTGCCAGCAGCCGCACAATGAACACTGAAGCTTTCTTT. Translation: CASSRTMNTEAFF.

The chain combines TRBV6-5 with TRBJ2-5; 7 positions match TRBD1. Germline-derived CDR1 and CDR2 are MNHEY and SVGAGI. The CDR3 length is 16 residues. V was pared by 1 base and J by 3 bases, with 8 bases of the junction left unmatched. The CDR3 sequence: CASSYFLRDREETQYF. The CDR3 DNA reads TGTGCCAGCAGTTACTTTCTCCGGGACAGAGAAGAGACCCAGTACTTC.

The V gene is TRBV7-8, the J gene TRBJ1-6; D gene unclear. V was clipped by 2 bases and J by 5 bases, with 13 bases between them. This CDR3 comprises 16 residues. The germline CDR1 and CDR2 sequences are SGHVS and FQNEAQ. The CDR3 sequence: CASSLLGRAHNSPLHF. CDR3 coding DNA: TGTGCCAGCAGCTTACTGGGGAGAGCGCATAATTCACCCCTCCACTTT. The entire variable domain, with the rest obtained from reference TRBV7-8 and TRBJ1-6, is as follows: GAGVSQSPRYKVAKRGQDVALRCDPISGHVSLFWYQQALGQGPEFLTYFQNEAQLDKSGLPSDRFFAERPEGSVSTLKIQRTQQEDSAVYLCASSLLGRAHNSPLHFGNGTRLTVT.

The chain combines TRBV18 with TRBJ2-7; D unclear. Trimming cost V 5 bases and J 0 bases, with 26 bases left between them. The CDR3 loop spans 19 amino acids. The V gene's germline CDR1 is KGHSH and CDR2 LQKENI. The CDR3 reads CASSSQVGPQARRSYEQYF. The CDR3 region has the DNA TGTGCCAGCTCATCACAAGTGGGTCCCCAAGCCAGGCGCTCCTACGAGCAGTACTTC.

This clone is classed as medium-sized. This chain uses TRBV4-1 with TRBJ2-3; 7 bases fit TRBD2. The junction had 6 bases not matched to a gene; V was cut back by 1 base and J by 2 bases. The CDR3 extends over 16 amino acids. The V gene's germline CDR1 is MGHRA and CDR2 YSYEKL. The DNA of the CDR3 is TGCGCCAGCAGCCAAGTAGACAGCGGGATCACAGATACGCAGTATTTT. Translating gives CASSQVDSGITDTQYF.

This chain connects TRBV11-2 to TRBJ2-3; D is unclear. Trimming shortened V by 2 bases and J by 5 bases, and 5 bases separated the two germline ends. This CDR3 contains 12 residues. Germline V gene sequence: CDR1 SGHAT, CDR2 FQNNGV. CDR3 amino acids: CASSLPGDTQYF. In nucleotides, the CDR3 is TGTGCCAGCAGCTTACCGGGAGATACGCAGTATTTT.

This chain connects TRBV4-2 to TRBJ2-7, with 10 bases fitting TRBD1. Germline CDR1 is LGHNA and CDR2 is YNFKEQ. Germline trimming cut 7 bases from V and 1 base from J; bases unmatched to any gene: 7. The CDR3 extends over 15 amino acids. The CDR3 sequence is CASTVGTGASYEQYF. The CDR3 DNA sequence: TGTGCCAGCACGGTGGGGACAGGGGCATCCTACGAGCAGTACTTC.

This chain joins TRBV19 and TRBJ2-1; D possibly corresponds to TRBD2 (5 bases). Trimming removed 3 bases from V and 4 bases from J, with 13 bases in between. The CDR3 has 15 amino acids. The germline gives CDR1 LNHDA, CDR2 SQIVND (reference sequence). Written as DNA, the CDR3 is TGTGCCAGTAGTATTAGGTCTGAGGGATACAATGAGCAGTTCTTC. Encoded protein: CASSIRSEGYNEQFF.

The rearrangement links TRBV5-1 to TRBJ2-3; 12 bases are shared with TRBD2. Germline CDR1 SGHRS, CDR2 YFSETQ. The CDR3 is 16 amino acids. V lost 4 bases to trimming and J lost 2 bases; unmatched junction nucleotides: 5. DNA of the CDR3: TGCGCCAGCAGCGCCGGACTAGCGGGAAACACAGATACGCAGTATTTT. Residues: CASSAGLAGNTDTQYF.

V gene TRBV7-8 combines with J gene TRBJ2-5, with 12 nucleotides matching TRBD2. Per the germline V gene, CDR1 is SGHVS and CDR2 is FQNEAQ. The CDR3 length is 18 residues. V lost 1 base to trimming and J lost 9 bases; unmatched junction nucleotides: 15. CDR3 region: CASSLGLAGGSENKAQYF. For the CDR3, the DNA is TGTGCCAGCAGCTTAGGTCTAGCGGGAGGGTCGGAGAACAAGGCCCAGTACTTC. Together with reference TRBV7-8 and TRBJ2-5, the CDR3 gives the full variable domain: GAGVSQSPRYKVAKRGQDVALRCDPISGHVSLFWYQQALGQGPEFLTYFQNEAQLDKSGLPSDRFFAERPEGSVSTLKIQRTQQEDSAVYLCASSLGLAGGSENKAQYFGPGTRLLVL.

The rearrangement joins TRBV19 to TRBJ1-5; 7 nucleotides match TRBD1. The V gene's germline CDR1 is LNHDA and CDR2 SQIVND (reference sequence). This CDR3 comprises 16 residues. After removal of 3 bases from V and 5 bases from J, the junction contained 10 bases not matched to a gene. As DNA, the CDR3 is TGTGCCAGTAGTATGCCAACAGGGGTGAATCATCAGCCCCAGCATTTT. Translating it yields CASSMPTGVNHQPQHF.

The chain links TRBV7-8 to TRBJ2-2; 8 nucleotides agree with TRBD1. Per germline, CDR1 SGHVS and CDR2 FQNEAQ. The V gene end was trimmed by 0 bases and the J gene end by 0 bases; junction bases not matched to a gene: 9. CDR3 length: 19 residues. In nucleotides, the CDR3 is TGTGCCAGCAGCTTAGCTTTTGGGACAGGTAGAACGAACACCGGGGAGCTGTTTTTT. It codes for CASSLAFGTGRTNTGELFF.

This clone was recorded only once. The V call is TRBV7-8, the J call TRBJ2-5; TRBD2 agrees at 9 bases. The DNA matches TRBJ2-7 better at its end, which makes the J call doubtful. This CDR3 has 15 amino acids. Germline assignment: CDR1 SGHVS and CDR2 FQNEAQ. The CDR3 coding sequence is TGTGCCAGCAGCTTAACACTAGCGGGCTCCTACGAGCAGTACTTC. This codes for CASSLTLAGSYEQYF.

The V gene is TRBV7-3, the J gene TRBJ2-1, with 7 bases fitting TRBD1. Per the germline V gene, CDR1 is SGHTA and CDR2 is FQGTGA. The CDR3 sequence is 15 residues long. J was trimmed by 4 bases and V by 4 bases; bases with no gene match: 7. The CDR3 here is CASSSTGAVYNEQFF. The CDR3 region has the DNA TGTGCCAGCAGCTCAACAGGGGCTGTTTACAATGAGCAGTTCTTC.